This T cell receptor (beta chain) was profiled in a study of T cells in Graves' hyperthyroidism and ophthalmopathy. Study observations and caveats: The model predicted ophthalmopathy a median roughly 6.5 months before onset.

This clonotype occurred many times. The antigen remains undetermined. With duration under 3 months, ophthalmopathy was active: Clinical Activity Score at least 3, NOSPECS at least 4. The study based diagnoses on clinical symptoms, serum thyroxine and TRAb, thyroid ultrasound and orbital computed tomography. RNA transcripts gave rise to amplified TCR beta CDR3 regions. The TCR CDR3 first-round RT-PCR relied on the HTBI primer set. MiXCR, run by TCRdb on the multiplex PCR reads, gives a single entry per CDR3 protein. The sample records a few hundred thousand distinct CDR3 sequences, roughly 15% being singletons. CDR3 length equals 14 residues. CDR1 and CDR2 (germline): SGHVS, FQNEAQ. V shed 5 bases and J 7 bases; nucleotides not matched to a gene: 8.

The TCR sequence derives from a middle-aged woman with Graves' ophthalmopathy. The V call is TRBV7-8, the J call TRBJ1-5; 7 bases fit TRBD1. The sample consisted of blood. CDR3 nucleotide sequence: TGTGCCAGCAGCCGCGACAGGGTAGGGCAGCCCCAGCATTTT. Encoded protein: CASSRDRVGQPQHF.